The clone carrying this T cell receptor (beta chain) showed up many times. Per germline, CDR1 SQVTM and CDR2 ANQGSEA. V was pared by 3 bases and J by 3 bases, with 12 bases between. The CDR3 loop spans 14 amino acids. The sample originates from a study of tumor and adjacent non-tumor tissue in lung cancer. Study context: The cohort had 12 to 13 adenocarcinoma, 2 squamous cell and 1 small cell patients. Samples averaged about 3.8 million productive TCRbeta reads each.

The template was RNA from unsorted bulk tissue. Distant lung tissue was collected more than 3 cm away from the tumor edge. TCRbeta libraries were built with three rounds of nested PCR, modified from ARM-PCR. TCRdb re-derived calls from the multiplex PCR reads in MiXCR, one entry per CDR3 protein. The profile covers about 60,000 distinct CDR3 sequences, with roughly 57% appearing a single time and under 35% taken by the ten largest. V usage is TRBV29-1 and J usage is TRBJ2-1; the D gene is possibly TRBD2 (6 bases). The specimen sequenced was distant non-tumor lung tissue. This sequence originates from a man in his 70s with non-small cell lung cancer. CDR3 amino acids: CSVDGLGGYNEQFF. For the CDR3, the DNA is TGCAGCGTTGATGGACTCGGGGGCTACAATGAGCAGTTCTTC.